This TCR beta chain was recorded in a study of long-term antiretroviral therapy in people with HIV. Study-level findings and limits: Controls showed broader CDR3 length ranges than did the HIV repertoires. An increase in diversity followed ART, yet levels stayed below transplant donor controls.

Germline lookup yields CDR1 SEHNR and CDR2 FQNEAQ (reference sequence). The CDR3 has 15 residues. Trimming pared 5 bases from V and 2 bases from J, leaving 12 bases between. The assay used was immunoSEQ (version v3.0), run at survey level. Generated by immunoSEQ multiplex PCR, the TCRdb table keeps only in-frame clones and is missing some. This sample carries just over 15,000 clones, roughly 83% of them seen once, and the ten largest clones take about 16%. A word on this clone: Its antigen is not identified.

Sequenced here: unsorted PBMCs, sampled just before starting antiretroviral therapy. The chain has TRBV7-9 and TRBJ2-2; D might be TRBD1 (6 bases). The TCR comes from a man aged 35 to 55 with HIV. CDR3 nucleotide sequence: TGTGCCAGCAGCCCTCAGACAGGAAACACCGGGGAGCTGTTTTTT. Translation: CASSPQTGNTGELFF.